This TCR beta chain is from a study of OX40 agonist ivuxolimab in advanced cancers. The CDR3 runs to 16 residues. The protocol was immunoSEQ multiplex PCR, while the TCRdb copy is restricted to in-frame clones and leaves out a portion. The sample has about 66,000 clones; about 81% are singletons. The source was CD4+ or CD8+ T cells sorted from blood, collected in a trial of the OX40 agonist ivuxolimab. This receptor was identified in an adult with an advanced solid tumor such as melanoma, head and neck, liver or kidney cancer. This chain joins TRBV21-1 and TRBJ1-1; the table's D gene call, TRBD1, was not cross checked with the DNA. TRBV21-1 is deemed a pseudogene. The CDR3 region has the DNA TGTGCCAGCAGCAAAGTCCGGGACAGGGGCCGGACTGAAGCTTTCTTT. Residues: CASSKVRDRGRTEAFF.